This T cell receptor (beta chain) stems from a study of blood T cells in healthy people across ages. Study in general: Per two T cells, template switching captured roughly one barcoded beta molecule. Study-wide findings and caveats: Leaving the PBMCs unsorted stopped any conclusive comparison of naive versus antigen-experienced cells.

The second PCR ran roughly 7 to 12 cycles with a sample-barcoded 5' primer and J-beta primers. Sequencing recovered at least 2.5 million CDR3-containing paired-end reads from each sample. TCRdb re-analysed the 5' RACE reads in MiXCR, keeping a single row per CDR3 protein. Altogether 650,000 to 1,000,000 distinct CDR3 sequences are present, about 34% being singletons, with the ten largest covering about an eighth. Trimming took 5 bases from V and 7 from J, leaving 10 bases between them. Germline-derived CDR1 and CDR2 are SGHVS and FQNEAQ. The CDR3 sequence is 12 residues long. Concerning this clonotype: What it binds is not known.

Material for sequencing was blood. The rearrangement links TRBV7-8 to TRBJ2-3; D not resolved. This receptor was taken from a man in his late teens or twenties in good health. The CDR3 sequence: CASSPFPHTQYF. The CDR3 DNA follows: TGTGCCAGCAGCCCCTTTCCCCATACGCAGTATTTT.